The 13 T cell receptor beta chains below were found in one sample sequenced in a study of T-cell memory formation after mild COVID-19 (dated by TCRdb to the early 2020s). The library was obtained by 5' RACE. The listed sequencing device is Illumina NovaSeq 6000. TCRdb ran its own pipeline on the public reads, namely fastp trimming at Q25 and MiXCR clone calling, and kept in-frame beta chains. Each CDR3 protein gets just one entry, which takes the most common genes and DNA from the rows behind it. The sample profile shows 50,000 or so distinct CDR3 sequences; about 27% of them were found once. Together, the top ten hold about 42% of the sample. The sample taken for sequencing was PBMCs or a T cell subset sorted from them (not recorded which). These receptors were obtained from a man aged 18 to 29 who had mild COVID-19 (a few samples of this study predate the infection). The sample titles of this study are shuffled in the database, so cell type and time point are left out; the donor was told from shared clones.

The chain uses TRBV9 and TRBJ2-7; 7 bases align to TRBD2. The CDR3 contains 15 residues. Germline V gives CDR1 SGDLS, CDR2 YYNGEE. V was clipped by 0 bases and J by 3 bases; unmatched bases: 6. CDR3 sequence (DNA): TGTGCCAGCAGCGTAGTGGATAGCGGGTTCTACGAGCAGTACTTC. Protein sequence: CASSVVDSGFYEQYF.

The gene calls are TRBV20-1 and TRBJ1-2, with 10 bases lining up with TRBD1. The CDR3 totals 14 residues. Germline V lookup: CDR1 DFQATT, CDR2 SNEGSKA (reference sequence). The trim removed 6 bases at V and 5 bases at J, leaving 9 bases unmatched. The CDR3 DNA reads TGCAGTGCAAAGACAGGGGGCGCTTTTTATGGCTACACCTTC. It specifies CSAKTGGAFYGYTF.

J is TRBJ1-2 and V is TRBV7-2; no clear D gene. This CDR3 is built from 14 residues. The V gene lost 0 bases and the J gene lost 5 bases, with 10 bases spanning the gap. From germline, CDR1 is SGHTA and CDR2 FQGNSA. The CDR3, as DNA: TGTGCCAGCAGCTTAGCCGGCCTCGTTTATGGCTACACCTTC. The encoded protein is CASSLAGLVYGYTF.

In this sample, this clonotype turned up a few times. The rearrangement links TRBV4-3 to TRBJ1-3; possibly TRBD1 for D (6 bases). Germline assignment: CDR1 LGHNA and CDR2 YSLEER. This CDR3 contains 14 residues. Trimming cost V 4 bases and J 0 bases, with 7 bases left between them. The CDR3 DNA is TGCGCCAGCAGCCCACAGGGCTCTGGAAACACCATATATTTT. It yields the protein CASSPQGSGNTIYF.

The V gene is TRBV5-5, the J gene TRBJ2-2; D not certain. The CDR3 contains 14 residues. Per germline, CDR1 SGHKS and CDR2 YYEKEE (reference sequence). The V and J ends lost 1 base and 6 bases respectively, with 10 bases between them. The CDR3 loop reads CASSLSPGAGELFF. The CDR3 coding sequence is TGTGCCAGCAGCTTGAGTCCTGGAGCCGGGGAGCTGTTTTTT.

This clonotype was counted a few times. This rearrangement joins TRBV29-1 to TRBJ2-7, with TRBD1 matching over 7 bases. In germline, CDR1 is SQVTM, CDR2 ANQGSEA. The CDR3 is 14 amino acids. Germline trimming cut 8 bases from V and 6 bases from J; bases unmatched to any gene: 16. The chain's CDR3 is CSSPQGVQLSEQYV. The CDR3 DNA follows: TGCAGCTCGCCTCAGGGGGTACAACTCTCCGAGCAGTACGTC.

This clonotype has a single count. The CDR3 region has the DNA TGCAGCGTTGTTGGTAGCGGGGATACGACAGATACGCAGTATTTT. This gives the protein CSVVGSGDTTDTQYF. This chain links TRBV29-1 with TRBJ2-3; 8 bases align to TRBD2. The length of the CDR3 is 15 residues. With V trimmed by 4 bases and J by 3 bases, 9 bases remained unmatched. Germline V gives CDR1 SQVTM, CDR2 ANQGSEA.

This clonotype was seen a handful of times. This chain uses TRBV9 with TRBJ2-1; the D is unclear. Per the germline V gene, CDR1 is SGDLS and CDR2 is YYNGEE. The CDR3 is 12 residues long. V gave up 0 bases and J gave up 7 bases, with 5 bases separating them. CDR3 nucleotide sequence: TGTGCCAGCAGCGTAGGGCAGAATGAGCAGTTCTTC. Translation: CASSVGQNEQFF.

The rearrangement links TRBV5-5 to TRBJ2-5; TRBD2 aligns across 9 bases. J gave up 3 bases and V 1 base, and 7 bases lay outside the gene matches. Germline V gene data show CDR1 as SGHKS and CDR2 as YYEKEE (reference sequence). The CDR3 is 16 amino acids. The DNA of the CDR3 is TGTGCCAGCAGCTTGCCCTCAAGACTAGCGGAAGAGACCCAGTACTTC. This sequence encodes CASSLPSRLAEETQYF. Variable domain in full (rest from reference TRBV5-5 and TRBJ2-5): DAGVTQSPTHLIKTRGQQVTLRCSPISGHKSVSWYQQVLGQGPQFIFQYYEKEERGRGNFPDRFSARQFPNYSSELNVNALLLGDSALYLCASSLPSRLAEETQYFGPGTRLLVL.

This clonotype appeared many times. The genes are TRBV20-1 and TRBJ2-3; possibly TRBD2 for D (6 bases). CDR1 and CDR2 from the germline V gene are DFQATT and SNEGSKA (reference sequence). The V end lost 0 bases, the J end lost 4 bases, and 11 bases lay between the germline ends. This CDR3 comprises 14 residues. CDR3 DNA: TGCAGTGCTAGAGAGAGCCCGGGGGCAGATACGCAGTATTTT. The encoded protein is CSARESPGADTQYF.

This rearrangement joins TRBV7-8 to TRBJ2-5; D tentatively fits TRBD1 or TRBD2 (5 bases each). The ends were cut back, 4 bases at V and 5 bases at J, with 14 bases in the middle. This CDR3 has 14 amino acids. Looked up from germline, CDR1 is SGHVS and CDR2 is FQNEAQ. CDR3 loop: CASSSRDVGETQYF. DNA of the CDR3: TGTGCCAGCAGCTCAAGGGACGTAGGGGAGACCCAGTACTTC.

The V gene is TRBV7-2, the J gene TRBJ2-7, with D perhaps matching TRBD1 or TRBD2 (5 bases each). In germline, CDR1 is SGHTA, CDR2 FQGNSA. This CDR3 contains 15 residues. V shed 5 bases and J shed 4 bases, with 18 bases lying between them. The CDR3, as DNA: TGTGCCAGCAGCCTGGGACCAAACCCCACTTACGAGCAGTACGTC. Protein product: CASSLGPNPTYEQYV.

This sequence joins TRBV7-9 and TRBJ2-3, with TRBD2 as a possible D gene (5 bases). The CDR3 is made up of 16 amino acids. Deletions cut 7 bases from V and 0 bases from J, with 17 bases between. Germline V lookup: CDR1 SEHNR, CDR2 FQNEAQ (reference sequence). The CDR3 is CASNLATGKSTDTQYF. In DNA, the CDR3 is TGTGCCAGCAACCTAGCTACCGGGAAAAGCACAGATACGCAGTATTTT.